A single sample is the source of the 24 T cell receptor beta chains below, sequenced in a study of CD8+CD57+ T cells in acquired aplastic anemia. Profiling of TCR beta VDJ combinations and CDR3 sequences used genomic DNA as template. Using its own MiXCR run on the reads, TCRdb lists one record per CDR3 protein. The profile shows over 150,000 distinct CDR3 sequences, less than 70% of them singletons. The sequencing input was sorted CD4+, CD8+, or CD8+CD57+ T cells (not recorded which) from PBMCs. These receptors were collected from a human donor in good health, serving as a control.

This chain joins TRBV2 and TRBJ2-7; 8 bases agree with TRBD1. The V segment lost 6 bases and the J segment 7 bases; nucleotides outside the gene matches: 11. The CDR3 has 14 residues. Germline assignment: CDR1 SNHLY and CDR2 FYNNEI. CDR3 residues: CASRPQGAREEQYF. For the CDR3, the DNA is TGTGCCAGCAGGCCTCAGGGGGCCCGCGAGGAGCAGTACTTC. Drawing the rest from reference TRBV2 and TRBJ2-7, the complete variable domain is EPEVTQTPSHQVTQMGQEVILRCVPISNHLYFYWYRQILGQKVEFLVSFYNNEISEKSEIFDDQFSVERPDGSNFTLKIRSTKLEDSAMYFCASRPQGAREEQYFGPGTRLTVT.

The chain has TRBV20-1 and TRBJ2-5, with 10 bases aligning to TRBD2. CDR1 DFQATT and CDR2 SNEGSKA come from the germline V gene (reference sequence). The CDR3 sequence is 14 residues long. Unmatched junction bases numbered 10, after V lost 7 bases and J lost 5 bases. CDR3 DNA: TGCAGTGTTAGCGGGAGGTTCCCCCGTGAGACCCAGTACTTC. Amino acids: CSVSGRFPRETQYF.

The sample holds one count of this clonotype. The CDR3, as DNA: TGTGCCAGCAGATCCACGACAGGGCCTTACGAGCAGTACTTC. It codes for CASRSTTGPYEQYF. The chain combines TRBV10-3 with TRBJ2-7; 7 bases are shared with TRBD1. Germline lookup yields CDR1 ENHRY and CDR2 SYGVKD. Trimming took 10 bases from V and 4 from J; bases not matched to a gene: 13. The CDR3 extends over 14 amino acids.

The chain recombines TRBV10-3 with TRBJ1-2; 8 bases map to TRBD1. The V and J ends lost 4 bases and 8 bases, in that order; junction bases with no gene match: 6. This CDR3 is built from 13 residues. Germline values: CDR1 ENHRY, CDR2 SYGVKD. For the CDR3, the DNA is TGTGCCATCAGTGCGGACAGGGTAGAGGGCTACACCTTC. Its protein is CAISADRVEGYTF.

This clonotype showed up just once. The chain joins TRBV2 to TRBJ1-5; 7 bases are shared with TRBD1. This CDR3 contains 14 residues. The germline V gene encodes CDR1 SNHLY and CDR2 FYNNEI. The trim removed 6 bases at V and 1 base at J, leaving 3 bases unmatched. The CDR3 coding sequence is TGTGCCAGCAGGCAGACAGGGAGCAATCAGCCCCAGCATTTT. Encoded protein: CASRQTGSNQPQHF.

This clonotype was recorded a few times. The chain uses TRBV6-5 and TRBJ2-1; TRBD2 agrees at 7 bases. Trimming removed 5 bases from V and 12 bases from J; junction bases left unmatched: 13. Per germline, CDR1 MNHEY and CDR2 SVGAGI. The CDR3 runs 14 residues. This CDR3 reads CASSHFPGEGGQFF. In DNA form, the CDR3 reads TGTGCCAGCAGTCACTTCCCTGGGGAGGGTGGGCAGTTCTTC.

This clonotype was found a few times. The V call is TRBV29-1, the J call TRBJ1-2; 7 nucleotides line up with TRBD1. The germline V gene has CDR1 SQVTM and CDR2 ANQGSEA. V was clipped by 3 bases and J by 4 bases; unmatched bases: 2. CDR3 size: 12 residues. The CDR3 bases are TGCAGCGTTGAGGCAGGGGGCTATGGCTACACCTTC. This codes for CSVEAGGYGYTF.

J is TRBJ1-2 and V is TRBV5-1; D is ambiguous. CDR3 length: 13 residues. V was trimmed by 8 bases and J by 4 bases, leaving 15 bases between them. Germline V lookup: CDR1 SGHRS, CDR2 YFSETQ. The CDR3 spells CASSLTDGYGYTF. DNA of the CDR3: TGCGCCAGTAGTTTGACGGACGGCTATGGCTACACCTTC.

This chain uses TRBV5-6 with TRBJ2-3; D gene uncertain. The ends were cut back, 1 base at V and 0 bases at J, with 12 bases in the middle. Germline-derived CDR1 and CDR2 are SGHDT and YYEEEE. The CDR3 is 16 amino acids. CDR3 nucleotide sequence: TGTGCCAGCAGCTTGCGACCCGAAACTAGCACAGATACGCAGTATTTT. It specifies CASSLRPETSTDTQYF.

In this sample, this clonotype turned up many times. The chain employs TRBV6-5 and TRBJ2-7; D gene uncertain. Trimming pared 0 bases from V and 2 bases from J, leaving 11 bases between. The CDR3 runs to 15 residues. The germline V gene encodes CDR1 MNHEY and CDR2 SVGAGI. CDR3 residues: CASSYSIHGTYEQYF. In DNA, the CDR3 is TGTGCCAGCAGTTACTCGATACACGGAACCTACGAGCAGTACTTC.

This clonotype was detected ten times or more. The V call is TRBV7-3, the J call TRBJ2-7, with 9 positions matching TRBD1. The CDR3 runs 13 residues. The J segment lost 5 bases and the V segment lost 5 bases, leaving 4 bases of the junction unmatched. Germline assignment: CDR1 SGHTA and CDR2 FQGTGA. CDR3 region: CASSATGGHEQYF. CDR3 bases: TGTGCCAGCAGCGCGACAGGGGGGCACGAGCAGTACTTC.

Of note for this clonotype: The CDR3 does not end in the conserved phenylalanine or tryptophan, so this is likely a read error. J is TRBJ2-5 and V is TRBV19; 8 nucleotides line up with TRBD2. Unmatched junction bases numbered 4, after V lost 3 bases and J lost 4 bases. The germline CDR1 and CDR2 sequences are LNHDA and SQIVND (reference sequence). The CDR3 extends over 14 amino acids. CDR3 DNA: TGTGCCAGTAGTATGGGCGGACTAGCAGAGACCCAGTACCTC. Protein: CASSMGGLAETQYL.

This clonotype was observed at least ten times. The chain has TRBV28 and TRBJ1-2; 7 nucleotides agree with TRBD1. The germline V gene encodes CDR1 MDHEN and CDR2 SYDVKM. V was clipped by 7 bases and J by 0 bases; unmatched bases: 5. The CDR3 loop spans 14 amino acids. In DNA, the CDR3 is TGTGCCAGCACCCTAGGACAGGCTAACTATGGCTACACCTTC. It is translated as CASTLGQANYGYTF.

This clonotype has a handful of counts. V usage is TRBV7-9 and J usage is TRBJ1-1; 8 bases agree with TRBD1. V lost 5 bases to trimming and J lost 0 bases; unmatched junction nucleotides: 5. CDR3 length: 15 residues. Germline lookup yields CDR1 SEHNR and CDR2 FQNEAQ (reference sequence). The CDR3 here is CASSAGDRLNTEAFF. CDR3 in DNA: TGTGCCAGCAGCGCGGGGGACAGGCTGAACACTGAAGCTTTCTTT. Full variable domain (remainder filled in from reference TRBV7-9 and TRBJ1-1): DTGVSQNPRHKITKRGQNVTFRCDPISEHNRLYWYRQTLGQGPEFLTYFQNEAQLEKSRLLSDRFSAERPKGSFSTLEIQRTEQGDSAMYLCASSAGDRLNTEAFFGQGTRLTVV.

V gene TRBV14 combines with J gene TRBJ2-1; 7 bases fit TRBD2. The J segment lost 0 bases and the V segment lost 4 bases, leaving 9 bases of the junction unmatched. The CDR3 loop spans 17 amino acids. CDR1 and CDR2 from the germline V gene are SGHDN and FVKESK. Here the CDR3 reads CASSLCSGQSSYNEQFF. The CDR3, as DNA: TGTGCCAGCAGCCTGTGTAGCGGGCAGAGCTCCTACAATGAGCAGTTCTTC.

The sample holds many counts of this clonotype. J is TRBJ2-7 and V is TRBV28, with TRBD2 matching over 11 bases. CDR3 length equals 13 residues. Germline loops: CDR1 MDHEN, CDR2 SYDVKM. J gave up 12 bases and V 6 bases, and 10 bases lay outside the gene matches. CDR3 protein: CASRKTSGAERYF. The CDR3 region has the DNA TGTGCCAGCAGGAAGACTAGCGGGGCCGAACGGTACTTC.

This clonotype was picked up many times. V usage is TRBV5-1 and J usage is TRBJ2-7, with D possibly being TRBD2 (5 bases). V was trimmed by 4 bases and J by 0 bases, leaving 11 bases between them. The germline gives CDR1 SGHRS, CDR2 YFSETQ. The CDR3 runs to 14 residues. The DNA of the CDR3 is TGCGCCAGCAGCGGAGCCGGGAACTCCTACGAGCAGTACTTC. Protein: CASSGAGNSYEQYF.

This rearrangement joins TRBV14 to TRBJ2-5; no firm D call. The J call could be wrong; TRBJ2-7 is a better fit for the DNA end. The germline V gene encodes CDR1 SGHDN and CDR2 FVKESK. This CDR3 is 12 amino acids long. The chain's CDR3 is CASSPPPYEQYF. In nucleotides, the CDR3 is TGTGCCAGCAGCCCCCCCCCCTACGAGCAGTACTTC.

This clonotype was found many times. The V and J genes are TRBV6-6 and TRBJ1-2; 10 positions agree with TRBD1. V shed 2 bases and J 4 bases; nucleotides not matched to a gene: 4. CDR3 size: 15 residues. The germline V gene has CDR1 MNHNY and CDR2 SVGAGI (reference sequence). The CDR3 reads CASSYDRGRVYGYTF. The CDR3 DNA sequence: TGTGCCAGCAGTTACGACAGGGGGCGGGTCTATGGCTACACCTTC.

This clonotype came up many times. For the CDR3, the DNA is TGTGCCAGCAGCACCCAGGGTCCAGATACGCAGTATTTT. It specifies CASSTQGPDTQYF. V and J are TRBV7-2 and TRBJ2-3; possibly TRBD1 for D (5 bases). Trimming removed 5 bases from V and 4 bases from J, with 10 bases in between. This CDR3 comprises 13 residues. CDR1 SGHTA and CDR2 FQGNSA come from the germline V gene.

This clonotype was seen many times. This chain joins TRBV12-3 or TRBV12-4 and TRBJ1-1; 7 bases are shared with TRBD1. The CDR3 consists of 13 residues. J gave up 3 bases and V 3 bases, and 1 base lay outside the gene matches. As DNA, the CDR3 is TGTGCCAGCAGTTTCGACAGGGACACTGAAGCTTTCTTT. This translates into CASSFDRDTEAFF.

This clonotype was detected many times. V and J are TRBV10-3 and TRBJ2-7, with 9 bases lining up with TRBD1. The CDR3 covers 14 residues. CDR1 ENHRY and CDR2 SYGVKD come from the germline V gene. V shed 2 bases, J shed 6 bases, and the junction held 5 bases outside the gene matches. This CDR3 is CAISEGQGRGEQYF. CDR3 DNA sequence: TGTGCCATCAGTGAGGGACAGGGGAGAGGCGAGCAGTACTTC.

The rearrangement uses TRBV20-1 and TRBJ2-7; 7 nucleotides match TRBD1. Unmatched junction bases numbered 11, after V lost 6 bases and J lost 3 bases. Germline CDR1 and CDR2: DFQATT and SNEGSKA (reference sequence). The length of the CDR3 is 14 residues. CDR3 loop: CSALPGDSGYEQYF. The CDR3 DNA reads TGCAGTGCCCTTCCAGGGGACAGTGGCTACGAGCAGTACTTC.

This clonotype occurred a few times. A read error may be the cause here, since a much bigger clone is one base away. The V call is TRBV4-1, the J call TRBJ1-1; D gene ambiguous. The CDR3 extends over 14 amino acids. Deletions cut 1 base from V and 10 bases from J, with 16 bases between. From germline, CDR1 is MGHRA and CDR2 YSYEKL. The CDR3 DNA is TGCGCCAGCAGCCAAGGGGTCATCAACGCTGGAGCTTTCTTT. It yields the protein CASSQGVINAGAFF.